This T cell receptor beta chain was identified in a study of immune evolution from preneoplasia to lung adenocarcinoma. Trimming cost V 0 bases and J 2 bases, with 7 bases left between them. This CDR3 has 14 amino acids. Germline CDR1 SGHDT, CDR2 YYEEEE. Some clones are missing from TCRdb's copy, which holds only in-frame ones; the method was immunoSEQ multiplex PCR. The table shows roughly 7,000 clones, with around 82% occurring only once. The origin of this receptor is a person between 60 and 79 years old with lung adenocarcinoma. This chain joins TRBV5-6 and TRBJ2-3; D call uncertain. Sequencing was carried out using FFPE adjacent normal lung tissue. In DNA form, the CDR3 reads TGTGCCAGCAGCTTGGGACATATCACAGATACGCAGTATTTT. Its translation: CASSLGHITDTQYF. Complete variable domain (other parts from reference TRBV5-6 and TRBJ2-3): DAGVTQSPTHLIKTRGQQVTLRCSPKSGHDTVSWYQQALGQGPQFIFQYYEEEERQRGNFPDRFSGHQFPNYSSELNVNALLLGDSALYLCASSLGHITDTQYFGPGTRLTVL.